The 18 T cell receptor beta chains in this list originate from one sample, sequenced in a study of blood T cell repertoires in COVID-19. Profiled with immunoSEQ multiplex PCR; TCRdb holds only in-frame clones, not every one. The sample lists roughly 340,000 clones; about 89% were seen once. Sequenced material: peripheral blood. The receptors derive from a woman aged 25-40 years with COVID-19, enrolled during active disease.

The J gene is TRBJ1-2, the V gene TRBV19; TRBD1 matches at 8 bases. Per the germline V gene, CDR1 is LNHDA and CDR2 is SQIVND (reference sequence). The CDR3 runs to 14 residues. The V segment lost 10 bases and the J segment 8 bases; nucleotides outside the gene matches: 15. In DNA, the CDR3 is TGTGCCACATACAACTGGGACAGGCTACAGGGCTACACCTTC. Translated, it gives CATYNWDRLQGYTF.

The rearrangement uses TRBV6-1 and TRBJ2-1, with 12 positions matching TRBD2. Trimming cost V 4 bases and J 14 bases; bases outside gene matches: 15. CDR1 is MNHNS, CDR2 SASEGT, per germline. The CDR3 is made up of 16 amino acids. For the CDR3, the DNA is TGTGCCAGCAGTGCCTTACTAGCGGGAGGCGTCGCCGGGGAGTTCTTC. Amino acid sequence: CASSALLAGGVAGEFF.

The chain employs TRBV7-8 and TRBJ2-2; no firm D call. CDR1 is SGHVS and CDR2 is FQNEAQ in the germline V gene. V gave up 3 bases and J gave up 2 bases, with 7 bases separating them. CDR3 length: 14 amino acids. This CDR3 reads CASSFGANTGELFF. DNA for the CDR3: TGTGCCAGCAGCTTCGGTGCTAACACCGGGGAGCTGTTTTTT.

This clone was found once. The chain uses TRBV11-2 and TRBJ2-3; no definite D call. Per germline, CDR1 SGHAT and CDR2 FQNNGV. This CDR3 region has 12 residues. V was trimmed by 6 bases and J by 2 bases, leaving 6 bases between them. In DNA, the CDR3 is TGTGCCAGCAGATCCCTCACAGATACGCAGTATTTT. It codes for CASRSLTDTQYF.

CDR3 region: CASSPSEGAGEQYV. The CDR3 DNA sequence: TGCGCCAGCAGCCCCTCTGAGGGGGCAGGCGAGCAGTACGTC. The J gene is TRBJ2-7, the V gene TRBV10-2; 7 bases line up with TRBD1. CDR3 length equals 14 residues. Trimming removed 6 bases from V and 6 bases from J; junction bases left unmatched: 11. Looked up from germline, CDR1 is WSHSY and CDR2 is SAAADI.

The CDR3 protein is CASTRSVYEQYF. The DNA of the CDR3 is TGTGCCAGCACACGATCGGTCTACGAGCAGTACTTC. The V gene is TRBV2, the J gene TRBJ2-7, with no clear D. Germline-derived CDR1 and CDR2 are SNHLY and FYNNEI. CDR3 length: 12 amino acids. Trimming shortened V by 7 bases and J by 3 bases, and 10 bases separated the two germline ends.

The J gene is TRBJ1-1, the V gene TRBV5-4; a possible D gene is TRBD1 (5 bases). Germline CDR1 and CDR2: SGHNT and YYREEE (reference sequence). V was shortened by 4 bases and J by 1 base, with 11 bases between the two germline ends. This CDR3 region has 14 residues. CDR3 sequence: CASSLQARNTEAFF. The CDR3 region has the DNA TGTGCCAGCAGCCTACAGGCGAGGAACACTGAAGCTTTCTTT.

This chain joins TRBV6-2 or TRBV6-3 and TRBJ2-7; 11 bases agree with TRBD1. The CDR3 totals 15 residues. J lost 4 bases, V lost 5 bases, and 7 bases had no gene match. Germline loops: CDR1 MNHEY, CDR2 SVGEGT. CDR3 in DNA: TGTGCCAGCAGTCCGGACAGGGGGCGAGTTTACGAGCAGTACGTC. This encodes CASSPDRGRVYEQYV.

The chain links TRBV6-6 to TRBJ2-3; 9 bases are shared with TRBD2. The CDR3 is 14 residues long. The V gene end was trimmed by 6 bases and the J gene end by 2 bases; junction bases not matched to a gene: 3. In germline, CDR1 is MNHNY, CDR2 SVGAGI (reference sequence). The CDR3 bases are TGTGCCAGCAGACTAGCGGGTAACACAGATACGCAGTATTTT. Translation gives CASRLAGNTDTQYF.

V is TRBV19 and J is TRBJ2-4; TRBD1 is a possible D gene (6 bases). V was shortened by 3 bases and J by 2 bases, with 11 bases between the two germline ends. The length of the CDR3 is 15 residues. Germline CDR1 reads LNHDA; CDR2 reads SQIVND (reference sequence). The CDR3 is CASSILGATKNIQYF. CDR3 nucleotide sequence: TGTGCCAGTAGTATTCTGGGGGCAACCAAAAACATTCAGTACTTC. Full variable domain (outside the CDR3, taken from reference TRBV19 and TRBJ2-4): DGGITQSPKYLFRKEGQNVTLSCEQNLNHDAMYWYRQDPGQGLRLIYYSQIVNDFQKGDIAEGYSVSREKKESFPLTVTSAQKNPTAFYLCASSILGATKNIQYFGAGTRLSVL.

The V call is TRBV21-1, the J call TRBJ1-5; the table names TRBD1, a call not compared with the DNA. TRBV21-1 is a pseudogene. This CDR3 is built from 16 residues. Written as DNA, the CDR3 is TGTGCCAGCAGCCAGGGACAGGGGGTTAGCAATCAGCCCCAGCATTTT. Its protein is CASSQGQGVSNQPQHF.

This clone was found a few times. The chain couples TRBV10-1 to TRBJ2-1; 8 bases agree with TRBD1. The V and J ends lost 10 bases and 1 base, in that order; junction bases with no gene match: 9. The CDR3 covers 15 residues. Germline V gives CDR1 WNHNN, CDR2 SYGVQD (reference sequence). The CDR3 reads CATGMDRVSYNEQFF. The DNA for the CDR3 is TGCGCCACCGGAATGGACAGGGTGTCCTACAATGAGCAGTTCTTC.

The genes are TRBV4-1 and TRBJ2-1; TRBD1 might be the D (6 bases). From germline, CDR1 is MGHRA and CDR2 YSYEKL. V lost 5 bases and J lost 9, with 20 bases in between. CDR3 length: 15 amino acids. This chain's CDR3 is CASSSRLGGAGEQFF. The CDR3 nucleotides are TGCGCCAGCAGCTCAAGGTTAGGGGGAGCCGGTGAGCAGTTCTTC.

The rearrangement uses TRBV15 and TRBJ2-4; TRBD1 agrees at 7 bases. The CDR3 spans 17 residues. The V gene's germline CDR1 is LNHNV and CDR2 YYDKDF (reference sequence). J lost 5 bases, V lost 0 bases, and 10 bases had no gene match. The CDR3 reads CATSRDKGAFVENIQYF. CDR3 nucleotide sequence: TGTGCCACCAGCAGAGATAAGGGGGCGTTCGTAGAAAACATTCAGTACTTC.

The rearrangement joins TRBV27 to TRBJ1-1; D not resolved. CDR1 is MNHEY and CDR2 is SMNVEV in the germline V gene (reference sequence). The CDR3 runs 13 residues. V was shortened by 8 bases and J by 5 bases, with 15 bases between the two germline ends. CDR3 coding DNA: TGTGCCAGCTCTTACCTGGTGGAGACTGAAGCTTTCTTT. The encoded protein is CASSYLVETEAFF.

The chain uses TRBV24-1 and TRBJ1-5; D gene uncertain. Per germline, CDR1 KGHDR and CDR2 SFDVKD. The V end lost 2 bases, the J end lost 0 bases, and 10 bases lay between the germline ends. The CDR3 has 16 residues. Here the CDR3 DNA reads TGTGCCACCAGTGATTCACAGAGAGATAGCAATCAGCCCCAGCATTTT. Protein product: CATSDSQRDSNQPQHF.

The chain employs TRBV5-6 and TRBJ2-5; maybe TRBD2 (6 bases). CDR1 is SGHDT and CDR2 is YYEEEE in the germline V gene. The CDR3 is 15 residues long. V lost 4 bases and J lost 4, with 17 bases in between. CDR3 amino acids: CASSIQRVPTETQYF. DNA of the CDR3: TGTGCCAGCAGCATCCAGCGGGTCCCCACAGAGACCCAGTACTTC.

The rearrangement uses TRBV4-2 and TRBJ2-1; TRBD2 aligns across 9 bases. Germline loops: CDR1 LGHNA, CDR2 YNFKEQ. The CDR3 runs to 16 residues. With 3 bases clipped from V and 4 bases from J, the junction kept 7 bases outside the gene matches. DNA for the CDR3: TGTGCCAGCAGCCAGTCGGCGGGAGGGCTTTACAATGAGCAGTTCTTC. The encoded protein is CASSQSAGGLYNEQFF.